Reported below is one T cell receptor (beta chain). Its antigen is unknown. No quality values exist for individual bases; no much larger clone is one base distant. TCRbeta CDR3 regions were amplified from genomic DNA by means of the immunoSEQ Assay, a bias-controlled multiplex PCR. The study's processing was this. The number of nucleated cells in each sample was estimated from the amplification of reference gene primers within the assay. To quantify the absolute abundance of each unique TCRbeta CDR3 rearrangement, sequence reads were collapsed and filtered. For each sample, productive Simpson clonality was calculated as the square root of Simpson's diversity index across productive rearrangements. TCRdb carries this immuneACCESS record with in-frame sequences only. Its versions omit some clonotypes, under half of them owing to an unresolved V gene in the studies checked, with the rest unexplained. V, J and clone size are taken as reported in that table, and D and trimming were inferred from the DNA itself. This sample comprises roughly 330,000 clones, around 88% of them detected only once. The top ten constitute 1% to 1.5% of the sample.

This record comes from a study of blood T cell repertoires in COVID-19 (dated by TCRdb to the early 2020s). Regarding the study in general: Collaborator samples came from the United States, Italy and Spain and covered acute and convalescent phases of COVID-19. Deeply sampled blood TCRbeta repertoires from subjects exposed to, actively infected with, or recovered from COVID-19 were included in the dataset. The repertoires were released in a freely available public database intended as a resource for research on the immune response to SARS-CoV-2. Where HLA class I and class II types were available, the types were taken from metadata supplied by the sample provider, not from assay-based typing. The material from the prospective study consisted of cDNA or gDNA derived from T cells, B-cell-depleted T cells, or PBMCs. The samples were drawn from the first 160 participants of the ongoing ImmuneRACE study and from more than 1,000 subjects provided by 6 global collaborators. The sample metadata nearly always contained a de-identified subject ID, COVID-19 status, age in years and sex. What the research found in general, with its limitations: The amount of clinical and demographic metadata varied by source and participant and was provided uncurated.

Sequences MNHEY (CDR1) and SVGAGI (CDR2) are obtained from the germline V gene. The CDR3 has 13 amino acids, counting the end cysteine and phenylalanine. The sequence is cut down to CDR3 DNA, 39 bases in frame from base 1. Between the V and J ends, shortened by 5 bases and 7 bases respectively, the junction contains 14 bases. Each collaborating institution followed its own protocols to collect whole blood in K2EDTA tubes. For TCRbeta analysis, collaborator samples were shipped as frozen whole blood, as isolated PBMCs, or as DNA extracted from either sample type. The receptor comes from a woman between 50 and 59 years old with acute or convalescent COVID-19. Sequencing used peripheral blood. The chain is made from TRBV6-5 and TRBJ1-2; possibly the D gene is TRBD1, per 5 matching bases. At the DNA level, the sequence is TGTGCCAGCAGTAAGGGGATTGCCGCTGGCTACACCTTC. It encodes CASSKGIAAGYTF.